This T cell receptor beta chain came from a study of cytomegalovirus exposure and HLA in healthy donors. The study, taken as a whole, reports: Later analysis associated a missense DCLRE1C variant with TCR beta V- and J-gene trimming.

Regarding this clone: Its target is unknown.

PCR employed 60 Vbeta and 13 Jbeta primers. Here immunoSEQ multiplex PCR was the method, and the copy in TCRdb shows in-frame clones only, minus some. The sample yields more than 85,000 clones, about 62% seen once. The CDR3 is 13 residues long. Trimming shortened V by 8 bases and J by 3 bases, and 14 bases separated the two germline ends. Per the germline V gene, CDR1 is SNHLY and CDR2 is FYNNEI. The sequenced sample was PBMCs. This chain joins TRBV2 and TRBJ2-7; weak D call: TRBD2 (5 bases). This receptor was identified in a human donor in good health. The CDR3 here is CASVSDYRYEQYF. CDR3 sequence (DNA): TGTGCCAGCGTGAGCGACTACCGCTACGAGCAGTACTTC.